One sample yielded the 14 T cell receptor beta chains listed below, sequenced in a study of OX40 agonist ivuxolimab in advanced cancers. TCRdb keeps only in-frame clones here, not all; method: immunoSEQ multiplex PCR. Here the sample spans fewer than 130,000 clones, around 90% being singletons. Source: CD4+ or CD8+ T cells sorted from blood, taken in a trial of the OX40 agonist ivuxolimab. These receptor sequences come from an adult with an advanced solid tumor such as melanoma, head and neck, liver or kidney cancer.

This sequence joins TRBV7-9 and TRBJ2-1; TRBD2 aligns across 8 bases. V lost 5 bases and J lost 7; bases outside the gene matches: 10. The CDR3 has 15 amino acids. The germline V gene has CDR1 SEHNR and CDR2 FQNEAQ (reference sequence). DNA of the CDR3: TGTGCCAGCAGCCCCCGCAGCGGGGGCCTGAATGAGCAGTTCTTC. Residues: CASSPRSGGLNEQFF. Using reference TRBV7-9 and TRBJ2-1 for the parts outside the CDR3, the full variable domain is DTGVSQNPRHKITKRGQNVTFRCDPISEHNRLYWYRQTLGQGPEFLTYFQNEAQLEKSRLLSDRFSAERPKGSFSTLEIQRTEQGDSAMYLCASSPRSGGLNEQFFGPGTRLTVL.

The chain employs TRBV29-1 and TRBJ1-3; 8 bases align to TRBD1. The CDR3 runs 15 residues. V lost 4 bases, J lost 0 bases, and 5 bases stayed unmatched. Germline V gene lookup returns CDR1 SQVTM and CDR2 ANQGSEA. Here the CDR3 DNA reads TGCAGCGTTGTTGGGACAGGAACCTCTGGAAACACCATATATTTT. It is translated as CSVVGTGTSGNTIYF.

V usage is TRBV28 and J usage is TRBJ2-5; D is possibly TRBD1 (5 bases). V was clipped by 5 bases and J by 0 bases, with 19 bases between them. Germline CDR1 reads MDHEN; CDR2 reads SYDVKM. The CDR3 totals 17 residues. The CDR3 DNA reads TGTGCCAGCAGTCCTTTCTCCGGCAGGGCGTACCAAGAGACCCAGTACTTC. The encoded protein is CASSPFSGRAYQETQYF.

This chain links TRBV19 with TRBJ1-3; D call uncertain. CDR3 size: 15 residues. The germline CDR1 and CDR2 sequences are LNHDA and SQIVND (reference sequence). With 7 bases removed from V and 5 bases from J, the gap between germline ends came to 18 bases. The CDR3 DNA follows: TGTGCCAGTACCACGACGAGGGTGATAAGAAACACCATATATTTT. Protein sequence: CASTTTRVIRNTIYF.

The chain recombines TRBV5-4 with TRBJ1-5, with D possibly being TRBD1 (6 bases). This CDR3 is built from 16 residues. Germline V lookup: CDR1 SGHNT, CDR2 YYREEE (reference sequence). V lost 0 bases and J lost 2, with 12 bases in between. The CDR3 DNA sequence: TGTGCCAGCAGCTTGGGGGGGGCTAGGGGCAATCAGCCCCAGCATTTT. Amino acids: CASSLGGARGNQPQHF.

V is TRBV19 and J is TRBJ2-3, with a tentative D call TRBD2 (6 bases). This CDR3 is 14 amino acids long. Germline loops: CDR1 LNHDA, CDR2 SQIVND (reference sequence). Trimming cost V 7 bases and J 1 base, with 12 bases left between them. The CDR3 nucleotides are TGTGCCAGTAACTCGGGAGTGGGCACAGATACGCAGTATTTT. Its translation: CASNSGVGTDTQYF.

This chain links TRBV11-2 with TRBJ2-7, with D possibly TRBD2 on 5 matching bases. Germline CDR1 SGHAT, CDR2 FQNNGV. V gave up 6 bases and J gave up 2 bases, with 14 bases separating them. This CDR3 comprises 14 residues. CDR3 sequence: CASSKDLRPYEQYF. CDR3 nucleotide sequence: TGTGCCAGCAGTAAGGACTTACGCCCCTACGAGCAGTACTTC.

The gene calls are TRBV19 and TRBJ1-6; TRBD1 aligns across 10 bases. This CDR3 is built from 17 residues. Germline CDR1 and CDR2: LNHDA and SQIVND (reference sequence). V gave up 5 bases and J gave up 10 bases; unmatched junction bases: 14. As DNA, the CDR3 is TGTGCCAGTAGTTTTTCGACAGGGGGCAGGTTTCGATCACCCCTCCACTTT. Protein product: CASSFSTGGRFRSPLHF.

The chain couples TRBV25-1 to TRBJ1-5, with a weak D call TRBD1 (6 bases). V lost 5 bases and J 1 base, leaving 9 bases between the germline ends. The CDR3 totals 14 residues. The germline CDR1 and CDR2 sequences are MGHDK and SYGVNS. CDR3 sequence: CASSSQGSNQPQHF. CDR3 DNA: TGTGCCAGCAGTTCACAGGGAAGCAATCAGCCCCAGCATTTT.

In this sample, this clone turned up once. This sequence joins TRBV27 and TRBJ2-1; TRBD1 matches 10 bases. Germline V gene data show CDR1 as MNHEY and CDR2 as SMNVEV (reference sequence). J lost 6 bases, V lost 6 bases, and 17 bases had no gene match. The CDR3 spans 18 residues. In DNA form, the CDR3 reads TGTGCCAGCAGGGACAGGGGGATCTTTATACTACGTGGCAATGAGCAGTTCTTC. Protein sequence: CASRDRGIFILRGNEQFF.

The genes are TRBV15 and TRBJ1-1; D ambiguous. CDR3 length: 14 amino acids. Looked up from germline, CDR1 is LNHNV and CDR2 is YYDKDF (reference sequence). Trimming left V 3 bases short and J 1 base short, with 9 bases between. The CDR3 DNA reads TGTGCCACCAGCAGTTGGACCCAGAACACTGAAGCTTTCTTT. This gives the protein CATSSWTQNTEAFF.

V and J are TRBV5-4 and TRBJ1-6, with 9 bases identical to TRBD1. The V and J ends lost 4 bases and 8 bases, in that order; junction bases with no gene match: 7. Per germline, CDR1 SGHNT and CDR2 YYREEE (reference sequence). This CDR3 is 15 amino acids long. CDR3 loop: CASSSRDRVDSPLHF. CDR3 nucleotide sequence: TGTGCCAGCAGCAGCCGGGACAGGGTTGATTCACCCCTCCACTTT.

The chain employs TRBV19 and TRBJ1-3; D is unresolved. V was shortened by 1 base and J by 0 bases, with 4 bases between the two germline ends. This CDR3 is built from 14 residues. The germline V gene encodes CDR1 LNHDA and CDR2 SQIVND (reference sequence). CDR3 nucleotide sequence: TGTGCCAGTAGTATAGCCGTCTCTGGAAACACCATATATTTT. Translated, it gives CASSIAVSGNTIYF.

The V gene is TRBV7-9, the J gene TRBJ2-1, with a possible D match to TRBD1 (5 bases). This CDR3 region has 15 residues. Germline CDR1 reads SEHNR; CDR2 reads FQNEAQ (reference sequence). V gave up 6 bases and J gave up 8 bases, with 20 bases separating them. DNA for the CDR3: TGTGCCAGCAGTCTTCGCAGGCTCCTAGGGGATGAGCAGTTCTTC. Encoded protein: CASSLRRLLGDEQFF.